This T cell receptor (beta chain) originates from a study of blood T cells in healthy people across ages. Worth noting for this clonotype: Antigen specificity is unknown.

The V gene lost 5 bases and the J gene lost 0 bases, with 15 bases spanning the gap. The CDR3 runs 16 residues. Per the germline V gene, CDR1 is SGHTA and CDR2 is FQGTGA. A second 7 to 11 cycle PCR used barcoded and J-beta primers. Using its own MiXCR run on the 5' RACE reads, TCRdb lists one record per CDR3 protein. The sample has about 540,000 distinct CDR3 sequences; around 24% are singletons. General observations from the study: Naive CD4+ cells and diversity were both higher in long-lived donors than in aged donors.

These data also formed part of another study, on T cells of mothers and their children. From that second work: RNA was extracted, and all of it went into cDNA synthesis at around 1.4 ug per 15 ul. Slightly higher, non-significant overlap characterized related mother-child pairs relative to unrelated pairs.

Sequencing was carried out using blood. This chain joins TRBV7-3 and TRBJ2-3, with D perhaps being TRBD1 or TRBD2 (6 bases each). This receptor was obtained from a boy younger than 18 in good health. This CDR3 is CASSTGLAFSTDTQYF. The DNA for the CDR3 is TGTGCCAGCAGCACAGGGCTAGCGTTCAGCACAGATACGCAGTATTTT.